The 16 T cell receptor beta chains below all came from one sample that was sequenced in a study of cytomegalovirus exposure and HLA in healthy donors. Vbeta (60) and Jbeta (13) primers were used in the PCR. Clones were read by immunoSEQ multiplex PCR, and TCRdb kept only the in-frame ones, dropping some. The sample consists of over 100,000 clones, around 60% of them appearing once. The material sequenced was PBMCs. The receptors were gathered from a man between 35 and 55 years old in good health and CMV-seropositive.

The chain joins TRBV7-2 to TRBJ2-7; TRBD2 matches 11 bases. This CDR3 is built from 15 residues. V shed 5 bases and J 5 bases; nucleotides not matched to a gene: 8. Germline values: CDR1 SGHTA, CDR2 FQGNSA. The CDR3, as DNA: TGTGCCAGCAGCGGAACTAGCGGGAGATTGAACGAGCAGTACTTC. This encodes CASSGTSGRLNEQYF.

V is TRBV5-8 and J is TRBJ1-1; 7 positions agree with TRBD1. This CDR3 comprises 13 residues. Germline V gene lookup returns CDR1 SGHTS and CDR2 YDEGEE. The ends lost 5 bases at V and 5 bases at J; junction bases unmatched: 6. Written as DNA, the CDR3 is TGTGCCAGCAGGGCAGAACAGGGGACTGAAGCTTTCTTT. Translating gives CASRAEQGTEAFF.

This sequence joins TRBV6-5 and TRBJ1-1, with TRBD1 as a possible D gene (5 bases). The germline CDR1 and CDR2 sequences are MNHEY and SVGAGI. There are 15 residues in the CDR3. Trimming left V 0 bases short and J 5 bases short, with 13 bases between. CDR3 bases: TGTGCCAGCAGTTACTCGATCTCCGGGGGGACTGAAGCTTTCTTT. It specifies CASSYSISGGTEAFF.

The rearrangement uses TRBV11-2 and TRBJ2-1; a possible D gene is TRBD2 (5 bases). Trimming took off 5 bases at V and 15 bases at J, with 17 bases between the two ends. The CDR3 contains 12 residues. Per the germline V gene, CDR1 is SGHAT and CDR2 is FQNNGV. In nucleotides, the CDR3 is TGTGCCAGCAGCCCCCCGGGCGGGCGGTCGTTCTTC. Translated: CASSPPGGRSFF.

The V gene is TRBV19, the J gene TRBJ2-1, with a weak D call TRBD1 (6 bases). V lost 3 bases and J lost 2, with 11 bases in between. Per the germline V gene, CDR1 is LNHDA and CDR2 is SQIVND (reference sequence). The length of the CDR3 is 15 residues. CDR3 amino acids: CASSMGTPTYNEQFF. The CDR3 DNA is TGTGCCAGTAGTATGGGGACACCGACCTACAATGAGCAGTTCTTC.

This clone has just a few counts. V is TRBV5-1 and J is TRBJ2-1, with TRBD1 identical over 7 bases. The trim removed 4 bases at V and 4 bases at J, leaving 8 bases unmatched. Germline V gene lookup returns CDR1 SGHRS and CDR2 YFSETQ. The CDR3 is 15 residues long. CDR3 amino acids: CASSVSGTEYNEQFF. The CDR3 DNA is TGCGCCAGCAGCGTCTCCGGGACAGAGTACAATGAGCAGTTCTTC.

CDR3 in amino acids: CASSFFGYNEQFF. CDR3 nucleotide sequence: TGTGCCAGCAGCTTTTTCGGGTACAATGAGCAGTTCTTC. This chain uses TRBV7-9 with TRBJ2-1, with D hard to call. CDR1 is SEHNR and CDR2 is FQNEAQ in the germline V gene (reference sequence). The V end lost 3 bases, the J end lost 4 bases, and 7 bases lay between the germline ends. This CDR3 region has 13 residues.

The rearrangement uses TRBV19 and TRBJ2-2; D is unclear. The CDR3 sequence is 11 residues long. The germline V gene has CDR1 LNHDA and CDR2 SQIVND (reference sequence). Trimming took 3 bases from V and 7 from J, leaving 3 bases between them. CDR3 sequence reads: CASSISGELFF. CDR3 coding DNA: TGTGCCAGTAGTATTAGCGGGGAGCTGTTTTTT.

The chain recombines TRBV7-2 with TRBJ2-7, with TRBD2 identical over 8 bases. Germline assignment: CDR1 SGHTA and CDR2 FQGNSA. The CDR3 extends over 15 amino acids. The J segment lost 4 bases and the V segment lost 1 base, leaving 6 bases of the junction unmatched. The CDR3 is CASSLGLATGYEQYF. As DNA, the CDR3 is TGTGCCAGCAGCTTAGGACTAGCGACGGGATACGAGCAGTACTTC.

V is TRBV5-1 and J is TRBJ1-1, with D tentatively TRBD1 (6 bases). The CDR3 sequence is 17 residues long. Germline V gene lookup returns CDR1 SGHRS and CDR2 YFSETQ. Trimming removed 0 bases from V and 1 base from J, with 16 bases in between. The chain's CDR3 is CASSLEELGHPNTEAFF. As DNA, the CDR3 is TGCGCCAGCAGCTTGGAGGAATTGGGACATCCGAACACTGAAGCTTTCTTT.

This clone appeared a few times. The CDR3 DNA reads as TGTGCCAGCAGCAGTACCCCGACAGAAGAAGCTTTCTTT. Protein product: CASSSTPTEEAFF. V is TRBV13 and J is TRBJ1-1; D might be TRBD1 (5 bases). The CDR3 sequence is 13 residues long. CDR1 is PRHDT, CDR2 FYEKMQ, per germline (reference sequence). V lost 5 bases to trimming and J lost 8 bases, with 15 bases between them.

This rearrangement joins TRBV18 to TRBJ2-7; 10 nucleotides line up with TRBD2. This CDR3 comprises 14 residues. With 5 bases clipped from V and 0 bases from J, the junction kept 1 base outside the gene matches. Looked up from germline, CDR1 is KGHSH and CDR2 is LQKENI. The CDR3: CASSGTSDSYEQYF. CDR3 bases: TGTGCCAGCTCAGGGACTAGCGACTCCTACGAGCAGTACTTC.

V gene TRBV23-1 combines with J gene TRBJ1-1; the match to TRBD1 covers 7 bases. TRBV23-1 is annotated as an ORF whose role is uncertain. V lost 2 bases, J lost 8 bases, and 8 bases stayed unmatched. This CDR3 is built from 14 residues. CDR3 in DNA: TGCGCCAGCAGTCAAAGGGGGCGGGGTCAGGAAGCTTTCTTT. Amino acid sequence: CASSQRGRGQEAFF.

The V call is TRBV6-6, the J call TRBJ2-2; D gene ambiguous. There are 15 residues in the CDR3. Per germline, CDR1 MNHNY and CDR2 SVGAGI (reference sequence). Trimming pared 0 bases from V and 7 bases from J, leaving 12 bases between. CDR3 DNA: TGTGCCAGCAGTTACTCGATCCAGACGGGCGGGGAGCTGTTTTTT. Residues: CASSYSIQTGGELFF.

The J gene is TRBJ2-3, the V gene TRBV9; 10 nucleotides align to TRBD2. The germline V gene has CDR1 SGDLS and CDR2 YYNGEE. The junction had 8 bases not matched to a gene; V was cut back by 3 bases and J by 4 bases. The CDR3 contains 16 residues. The CDR3 region is CASSDAQSGRADTQYF. Written as DNA, the CDR3 is TGTGCCAGCAGCGATGCCCAGAGCGGGAGGGCAGATACGCAGTATTTT.

This clone was seen a handful of times. CDR3 DNA sequence: TGTGCCAGTTGTAACGGGGGCTCCTACAATGAGCAGTTCTTC. This sequence encodes CASCNGGSYNEQFF. The chain links TRBV19 to TRBJ2-1, with D tentatively TRBD2 (6 bases). V lost 8 bases and J lost 0, with 11 bases in between. Germline CDR1 LNHDA, CDR2 SQIVND (reference sequence). The CDR3 spans 14 residues.